These 5 T cell receptor beta chains were all obtained from the same sample, sequenced in a study of CD8 T cells in ankylosing spondylitis. Whole-study results and caveats: Made up of fewer than 10 highly homologous variants, a TCR beta motif appeared characteristic of ankylosing spondylitis blood.

From the 5' RACE reads, TCRdb called clonotypes with MiXCR, one entry per CDR3 protein. The table lists 670,000 or so distinct CDR3 sequences, roughly 19% of them singletons. Antigens of these TCRs are unknown. Sequencing was performed on blood, either unsorted or a sorted T cell fraction (not recorded which). The origin of the receptors is a male donor with ankylosing spondylitis.

The gene calls are TRBV12-1 and TRBJ2-7; the table's D gene call, TRBD1, was not cross checked with the DNA. TRBV12-1 is recorded as a pseudogene. This CDR3 spans 15 amino acids. In DNA, the CDR3 is TGTGCCAGCAGCTTGTTGGGACAGGGCGCCTACGAGCAGTACTTC. This encodes CASSLLGQGAYEQYF.

The chain uses TRBV12-3 or TRBV12-4 and TRBJ2-7, with TRBD1 identical over 9 bases. The CDR3 has 15 amino acids. The ends lost 4 bases at V and 3 bases at J; junction bases unmatched: 7. CDR3: CASSSRQGGRYEQYF. For the CDR3, the DNA is TGTGCCAGCAGTTCCCGACAGGGGGGCCGCTACGAGCAGTACTTC.

The gene calls are TRBV12-3 or TRBV12-4 and TRBJ2-5, with D hard to call. The length of the CDR3 is 15 residues. V lost 3 bases and J lost 5, with 16 bases in between. The CDR3 DNA follows: TGTGCCAGCAGTTTGTCTAGGCTCCTTGGGGAGACCCAGTACTTC. Translating it yields CASSLSRLLGETQYF.

This chain links TRBV4-1 with TRBJ2-1, with D perhaps TRBD2 (5 bases). The CDR3 has 15 residues. Germline V gives CDR1 MGHRA, CDR2 YSYEKL. V dropped 1 base and J dropped 8 bases, with 15 bases sitting between them. The CDR3 spells CASSQVAYTGDEQFF. The CDR3, as DNA: TGCGCCAGCAGCCAAGTGGCCTACACCGGGGATGAGCAGTTCTTC.

CDR3 residues: CASSLSSGAPSYEQYF. The DNA for the CDR3 is TGCGCCAGCAGCCTCTCGAGCGGGGCACCCTCCTACGAGCAGTACTTC. V and J are TRBV4-1 and TRBJ2-7; 7 bases match TRBD2. Looked up from germline, CDR1 is MGHRA and CDR2 is YSYEKL. The CDR3 consists of 16 residues. Trimming removed 4 bases from V and 0 bases from J; junction bases left unmatched: 9.